Below, 10 T cell receptor beta chains from the same sample are listed, as sequenced in a study of blood T cells in healthy people across ages. A second PCR of 7 to 11 cycles used a sample-barcoded 5' primer and a J-beta primer mix. TCRdb called the 5' RACE reads again in MiXCR, with one record for every CDR3 protein. The sample gives hundreds of thousands of distinct CDR3 sequences, under 65% of which show up once; 35% to 40% is in the top ten. The sample taken for sequencing was blood. The receptor source for this set is a man aged 60-69 years in good health.

This chain links TRBV5-1 with TRBJ2-4, with TRBD1 matching 9 bases. The J call is uncertain, as TRBJ2-7 better fits the DNA end. The V gene's germline CDR1 is SGHRS and CDR2 YFSETQ. The CDR3 is 17 amino acids. In DNA, the CDR3 is TGCGCCAGCAGCTTGGCGCCGACAGGGGGGATTTCCTACGAGCAGTACTTC. It translates to CASSLAPTGGISYEQYF.

The chain carries TRBV7-8 and TRBJ1-4, with D maybe TRBD1 (6 bases). CDR3 length: 18 amino acids. V was clipped by 7 bases and J by 7 bases, with 28 bases between them. Per germline, CDR1 SGHVS and CDR2 FQNEAQ. The CDR3 loop is CASTPGSSHSGTREKLFF. CDR3 DNA sequence: TGTGCCAGCACACCGGGGAGCTCCCATTCCGGGACACGTGAAAAACTGTTTTTT.

This clonotype was seen ten or more times. The chain is built from TRBV11-2 and TRBJ1-2; D possibly corresponds to TRBD1 (5 bases). This CDR3 contains 13 residues. Germline V gene sequence: CDR1 SGHAT, CDR2 FQNNGV. The V end lost 7 bases, the J end lost 7 bases, and 16 bases lay between the germline ends. The CDR3 nucleotides read TGTGCCAGCAACTATGGGGCGTCCGGTGGCTACACCTTC. Translation gives CASNYGASGGYTF.

The chain links TRBV12-3 or TRBV12-4 to TRBJ2-3, with TRBD2 matching over 11 bases. The J segment lost 3 bases and the V segment lost 6 bases, leaving 11 bases of the junction unmatched. The CDR3 is 17 amino acids. CDR3 protein: CASSLSGTSGVTDTQYF. CDR3 DNA: TGTGCCAGCAGCCTTTCCGGGACTAGCGGAGTGACAGATACGCAGTATTTT.

This clonotype was seen many times. This chain links TRBV27 with TRBJ2-7; 9 bases align to TRBD2. The germline CDR1 and CDR2 sequences are MNHEY and SMNVEV (reference sequence). CDR3 length: 15 amino acids. V lost 4 bases and J lost 0; bases outside the gene matches: 4. The CDR3 bases are TGTGCCAGCAGTTCTCTAGCGGGGTCCTCCTACGAGCAGTACTTC. Translation gives CASSSLAGSSYEQYF.

V and J are TRBV3-1 and TRBJ2-3; 7 nucleotides match TRBD2. V was clipped by 1 base and J by 1 base; unmatched bases: 5. Germline loops: CDR1 LGHDT, CDR2 YNNKEL (reference sequence). The CDR3 has 16 amino acids. The CDR3 coding sequence is TGTGCCAGCAGCCAAGGACTAGCCTCTGGCACAGATACGCAGTATTTT. Its protein is CASSQGLASGTDTQYF.

This clonotype was seen many times. The V gene is TRBV5-1, the J gene TRBJ2-5, with a weak D call TRBD2 (6 bases). CDR3 length equals 14 residues. The germline V gene encodes CDR1 SGHRS and CDR2 YFSETQ. Trimming stripped 4 bases from V and 3 bases from J, with 13 bases between. The CDR3 is CASSAGPNKETQYF. The CDR3 region has the DNA TGCGCCAGCAGCGCGGGACCTAACAAAGAGACCCAGTACTTC.

In this sample, this clonotype turned up many times. The rearrangement links TRBV7-2 to TRBJ2-2; no reliable D call. Germline lookup yields CDR1 SGHTA and CDR2 FQGNSA. This CDR3 has 13 residues. V lost 5 bases, J lost 1 base, and 5 bases lay in between. The chain's CDR3 is CASSQRNTGELFF. Written as DNA, the CDR3 is TGTGCCAGCAGCCAAAGGAACACCGGGGAGCTGTTTTTT.

This clonotype was seen ten or more times. This chain connects TRBV20-1 to TRBJ2-5; D unclear. CDR3 length equals 18 residues. Trimming left V 3 bases short and J 0 bases short, with 23 bases between. The V gene's germline CDR1 is DFQATT and CDR2 SNEGSKA (reference sequence). The CDR3 DNA reads TGCAGTGCTAGTCACCGCCCAGGACCTATAGAAGACCAAGAGACCCAGTACTTC. Translating it yields CSASHRPGPIEDQETQYF.

The gene calls are TRBV7-2 and TRBJ2-3; no reliable D call. Germline V gene data show CDR1 as SGHTA and CDR2 as FQGNSA. Trimming shortened V by 5 bases and J by 0 bases, and 12 bases separated the two germline ends. The length of the CDR3 is 15 residues. CDR3 loop: CASSLVAASTDTQYF. The CDR3 DNA follows: TGTGCCAGCAGCCTAGTGGCCGCCAGCACAGATACGCAGTATTTT.